Shown below are 11 T cell receptor beta chains from a single sample sequenced in a study of blood T cell repertoires in COVID-19. Generated by immunoSEQ multiplex PCR, the TCRdb table keeps only in-frame clones and is missing some. The sample has about 270,000 clones, 85% to 90% seen once. What was sequenced was PBMCs or T cells enriched from blood (not recorded which). These TCRs come from a young woman who had recovered from COVID-19.

Only one count was recorded for this clone. This chain's CDR3 is CASSNRGRTSVNTGELFF. The CDR3 DNA is TGTGCCAGCAGCAACAGAGGACGGACTAGCGTTAACACCGGGGAGCTGTTTTTT. The J gene is TRBJ2-2, the V gene TRBV14; 9 bases map to TRBD2. CDR3 length: 18 amino acids. The V gene's germline CDR1 is SGHDN and CDR2 FVKESK. V gave up 5 bases and J gave up 2 bases; unmatched junction bases: 12.

The chain links TRBV24-1 to TRBJ2-5; D gene unclear. Trimming took off 0 bases at V and 4 bases at J, with 5 bases between the two ends. Germline V gene sequence: CDR1 KGHDR, CDR2 SFDVKD. This CDR3 has 13 residues. The CDR3 sequence is CATSDLTGETQYF. The CDR3 DNA follows: TGTGCCACCAGTGATTTGACGGGAGAGACCCAGTACTTC.

This clone was detected a few times. The CDR3 region is CASSPLAVQETQYF. DNA of the CDR3: TGTGCCAGCAGCCCACTAGCGGTTCAAGAGACCCAGTACTTC. The chain links TRBV11-2 to TRBJ2-5; 8 bases match TRBD2. V was pared by 5 bases and J by 2 bases, with 4 bases of the junction left unmatched. The CDR3 has 14 amino acids. Germline V gives CDR1 SGHAT, CDR2 FQNNGV.

The V call is TRBV5-4, the J call TRBJ2-3; D is possibly TRBD1 (6 bases). The germline V gene has CDR1 SGHNT and CDR2 YYREEE (reference sequence). CDR3 length equals 14 residues. The V gene lost 4 bases and the J gene lost 2 bases, with 11 bases spanning the gap. The CDR3 spells CASSQQGTTDTQYF. DNA of the CDR3: TGTGCCAGCAGCCAACAGGGAACCACAGATACGCAGTATTTT.

J is TRBJ1-1 and V is TRBV15; 7 nucleotides align to TRBD1. V trimming: 1 base; J trimming: 5 bases; junction bases outside the gene matches: 7. Germline V gene sequence: CDR1 LNHNV, CDR2 YYDKDF (reference sequence). This CDR3 is built from 15 residues. The chain's CDR3 is CATSRGSNRGTEAFF. As DNA, the CDR3 is TGTGCCACCAGCAGAGGATCGAACAGGGGAACTGAAGCTTTCTTT.

The rearrangement uses TRBV2 and TRBJ2-3; a weak D match, TRBD1 (6 bases). CDR3 size: 15 residues. Germline V gene lookup returns CDR1 SNHLY and CDR2 FYNNEI. V lost 6 bases and J 4 bases, leaving 17 bases between the germline ends. In DNA form, the CDR3 reads TGTGCCAGCAGAGAAAGTCACAGGGTCCCAGATACGCAGTATTTT. It translates to CASRESHRVPDTQYF.

The chain joins TRBV7-9 to TRBJ1-2; possible D gene TRBD1, 6 bases. The CDR3 loop spans 14 amino acids. CDR1 is SEHNR and CDR2 is FQNEAQ in the germline V gene (reference sequence). The V end lost 1 base, the J end lost 5 bases, and 11 bases lay between the germline ends. CDR3: CASSLVSRGYGYTF. Here the CDR3 DNA reads TGTGCCAGCAGCTTAGTGTCCAGGGGATATGGCTACACCTTC. Filled out from reference TRBV7-9 and TRBJ1-2, the complete variable domain reads DTGVSQNPRHKITKRGQNVTFRCDPISEHNRLYWYRQTLGQGPEFLTYFQNEAQLEKSRLLSDRFSAERPKGSFSTLEIQRTEQGDSAMYLCASSLVSRGYGYTFGSGTRLTVV.

This chain links TRBV29-1 with TRBJ2-5; D may be TRBD2 (7 bases). The CDR3 runs to 13 residues. V was trimmed by 8 bases and J by 5 bases, leaving 18 bases between them. Germline V CDR1 and CDR2: SQVTM, ANQGSEA. Written as DNA, the CDR3 is TGCAGCCTCGCCGGGGGCGGGGGTGAGACCCAGTACTTC. Translated: CSLAGGGGETQYF. Variable domain in full (rest from reference TRBV29-1 and TRBJ2-5): SAVISQKPSRDICQRGTSLTIQCQVDSQVTMMFWYRQQPGQSLTLIATANQGSEATYESGFVIDKFPISRPNLTFSTLTVSNMSPEDSSIYLCSLAGGGGETQYFGPGTRLLVL.

The rearrangement links TRBV7-9 to TRBJ2-3; 8 bases match TRBD2. The CDR3 runs 18 residues. The germline V gene has CDR1 SEHNR and CDR2 FQNEAQ (reference sequence). Germline trimming cut 2 bases from V and 1 base from J; bases unmatched to any gene: 11. For the CDR3, the DNA is TGTGCCAGCAGCTTAACTCCGGGACTAGGGTTCGGCACAGATACGCAGTATTTT. Translated: CASSLTPGLGFGTDTQYF.

The count of this clone is one. The chain uses TRBV6-5 and TRBJ2-5, with 7 bases identical to TRBD1. Looked up from germline, CDR1 is MNHEY and CDR2 is SVGAGI. V shed 0 bases and J 1 base; nucleotides not matched to a gene: 2. The length of the CDR3 is 15 residues. Written as DNA, the CDR3 is TGTGCCAGCAGTTACTCACGACAGGGCCAAGAGACCCAGTACTTC. Translated, it gives CASSYSRQGQETQYF.

V and J are TRBV3-1 (or the pseudogene TRBV3-2) and TRBJ2-1; D is ambiguous. Looked up from germline, CDR1 is LGHDT and CDR2 is YNNKEL (reference sequence). V lost 3 bases and J 0 bases, leaving 9 bases between the germline ends. This CDR3 is 15 amino acids long. CDR3 DNA sequence: TGTGCCAGCAGCCATGAGGTTAGCTCCTACAATGAGCAGTTCTTC. It is translated as CASSHEVSSYNEQFF.